A selection of T cell receptor beta chains follows, all from one sample in a study of CD8 T cells in ankylosing spondylitis. TCRdb called the 5' RACE reads again in MiXCR, with one record for every CDR3 protein. This table has 200,000 to 250,000 distinct CDR3 sequences, roughly 25% appearing once. Sequenced input: blood, either unsorted or a sorted T cell fraction (not recorded which). The source is a male donor with ankylosing spondylitis or in good health (not recorded which). Each CDR3 is given with its conserved first and last residue. A D gene is named only where the DNA matches it firmly. Some rows have no size entry. The others give once, few or many, or a class for an expanded clone.

J gene: TRBJ2-7; clone size: many; V gene: TRBV28; D gene: -; CDR3 protein: CASSTPQIRDEQYF; CDR3 DNA: TGTGCCAGCAGCACCCCCCAAATTAGGGACGAGCAGTACTTC
J gene: TRBJ2-1; clone size: few; V gene: TRBV6-5; D gene: TRBD2; CDR3 protein: CASSYRLASGSYNEQFF; CDR3 DNA: TGTGCCAGCAGTTACCGCCTAGCTAGCGGAAGCTACAATGAGCAGTTCTTC
J gene: TRBJ1-1; clone size: few; V gene: TRBV6-1; D gene: -; CDR3 protein: CASSEYRTNTEAFF; CDR3 DNA: TGTGCCAGCAGTGAATATCGTACGAACACTGAAGCTTTCTTT
J gene: TRBJ2-2; clone size: few; V gene: TRBV6-5; D gene: TRBD2; CDR3 protein: CASNWGLEVSGELFF; CDR3 DNA: TGTGCCAGCAATTGGGGACTAGAGGTATCCGGGGAGCTGTTTTTT
J gene: TRBJ2-1; clone size: few; V gene: TRBV7-9; D gene: -; CDR3 protein: CASSFRLNEQFF; CDR3 DNA: TGTGCCAGCAGCTTCCGATTGAACGAGCAGTTCTTC
J gene: TRBJ2-7; clone size: many; V gene: TRBV7-2; D gene: TRBD2; CDR3 protein: CASSSGLARVQYF; CDR3 DNA: TGTGCCAGCAGCTCGGGACTAGCGAGGGTCCAGTACTTC
J gene: TRBJ2-3; clone size: many; V gene: TRBV5-6; D gene: -; CDR3 protein: CASSFMAGDTQYF; CDR3 DNA: TGTGCCAGCAGCTTCATGGCGGGGGATACGCAGTATTTT
J gene: TRBJ1-5; clone size: -; V gene: TRBV19; D gene: -; CDR3 protein: CASTPGGGSNQPQHF; CDR3 DNA: TGTGCCAGTACCCCTGGAGGGGGGAGCAATCAGCCCCAGCATTTT
J gene: TRBJ2-7; clone size: -; V gene: TRBV20-1; D gene: -; CDR3 protein: CSARAQAEGRLIEQYF; CDR3 DNA: TGCAGTGCTAGAGCCCAGGCCGAGGGGCGCTTAATCGAGCAGTACTTC
J gene: TRBJ2-7; clone size: -; V gene: TRBV7-2; D gene: TRBD2; CDR3 protein: CASSFRLAGGPVQYF; CDR3 DNA: TGTGCCAGCAGCTTTCGACTAGCGGGAGGGCCTGTGCAGTACTTC